Shown below are 29 T cell receptor beta chains from a single sample sequenced in a study of blood T cells in healthy people across ages. Sample-barcoded 5' priming and a J-beta primer mix drove a second PCR of 7 to 11 cycles. Using its own MiXCR run on the 5' RACE reads, TCRdb lists one record per CDR3 protein. The repertoire holds about 1.8 million distinct CDR3 sequences, around half seen once, with over 2% in the top ten. Sequences were obtained from blood. All receptors derive from a woman aged 40 to 50 in good health.

The chain couples TRBV3-1 to TRBJ1-5, with TRBD1 matching over 8 bases. V shed 3 bases, J shed 2 bases, and the junction held 3 bases outside the gene matches. CDR1 LGHDT and CDR2 YNNKEL come from the germline V gene (reference sequence). This CDR3 region has 15 residues. The CDR3 spells CASSQGGQGNQPQHF. As DNA, the CDR3 is TGTGCCAGCAGCCAGGGGGGACAGGGCAATCAGCCCCAGCATTTT.

V gene TRBV7-2 combines with J gene TRBJ2-1; perhaps TRBD2 as D (7 bases). The CDR3 totals 16 residues. Germline assignment: CDR1 SGHTA and CDR2 FQGNSA. V was trimmed by 1 base and J by 7 bases, leaving 17 bases between them. CDR3 protein: CASSLVRGLGGNEQFF. The CDR3 coding sequence is TGTGCCAGCAGCTTAGTGCGGGGGCTTGGAGGTAATGAGCAGTTCTTC.

In this sample, this clonotype turned up a few times. The genes are TRBV5-1 and TRBJ1-6, with TRBD1 identical over 7 bases. The CDR3 totals 14 residues. V lost 6 bases and J lost 8; bases outside the gene matches: 8. CDR1 SGHRS and CDR2 YFSETQ come from the germline V gene. CDR3 DNA sequence: TGCGCCAGCAAACCTCGACAGGGTGATTCACCCCTCCACTTT. It encodes CASKPRQGDSPLHF.

Concerning this clonotype itself: Being one base from a much bigger clone, this may be a read error. This chain links TRBV7-9 with TRBJ1-1, with 7 bases lining up with TRBD1. The CDR3 has 14 residues. CDR1 and CDR2 (germline): SEHNR, FQNEAQ (reference sequence). V dropped 5 bases and J dropped 0; count of bases not matched to a gene: 3. CDR3: CASSMGQMNTEAFF. In DNA form, the CDR3 reads TGTGCCAGCAGCATGGGACAGATGAACACTGAAGCTTTCTTT.

The chain recombines TRBV6-1 with TRBJ2-6; TRBD2 might be the D (6 bases). V was trimmed by 1 base and J by 3 bases, leaving 13 bases between them. Germline V gives CDR1 MNHNS, CDR2 SASEGT. There are 17 residues in the CDR3. Here the CDR3 reads CASSEGWRGGGANVLTF. The CDR3 DNA reads TGTGCCAGCAGTGAAGGTTGGAGGGGTGGTGGGGCCAACGTCCTGACTTTC.

This sequence joins TRBV6-1 and TRBJ2-7; 9 bases fit TRBD1. With 7 bases clipped from V and 5 bases from J, the junction kept 9 bases outside the gene matches. Germline-derived CDR1 and CDR2 are MNHNS and SASEGT. The CDR3 totals 14 residues. The CDR3 DNA sequence: TGTGCCAGCATCCGACAGGGGGTTTCCGACGAGCAGTACTTC. Protein sequence: CASIRQGVSDEQYF.

V and J are TRBV24-1 and TRBJ2-7, with D uncertain. The CDR3 consists of 10 residues. Germline V lookup: CDR1 KGHDR, CDR2 SFDVKD. V lost 7 bases and J 6 bases, leaving 6 bases between the germline ends. The CDR3 DNA is TGTGCCACCAGAAGTTCCGAGCAGTACTTC. This encodes CATRSSEQYF.

CDR3 in amino acids: CASSQSTGGKNIQYF. The CDR3, as DNA: TGTGCCAGCAGCCAATCTACAGGGGGCAAAAACATTCAGTACTTC. The chain joins TRBV3-1 to TRBJ2-4, with TRBD1 matching over 8 bases. V was clipped by 2 bases and J by 3 bases; unmatched bases: 3. Germline CDR1 reads LGHDT; CDR2 reads YNNKEL (reference sequence). The CDR3 consists of 15 residues.

The chain carries TRBV29-1 and TRBJ2-7, with 11 nucleotides matching TRBD1. The length of the CDR3 is 15 residues. After removal of 6 bases from V and 1 base from J, the junction contained 8 bases not matched to a gene. Germline values: CDR1 SQVTM, CDR2 ANQGSEA. CDR3 bases: TGCAGCGTGGGAGGGACAGGGGGTCTATCCTACGAGCAGTACTTC. It is translated as CSVGGTGGLSYEQYF.

The V gene is TRBV12-3 or TRBV12-4, the J gene TRBJ2-1, with TRBD1 identical over 7 bases. V was pared by 5 bases and J by 9 bases, with 10 bases of the junction left unmatched. The CDR3 covers 14 residues. CDR3 nucleotides: TGTGCCAGCAGTACAGGGGTCGCGTTTCCTGAGCAGTTCTTC. Translated, it gives CASSTGVAFPEQFF.

V is TRBV6-5 and J is TRBJ2-5, with 8 bases lining up with TRBD2. V was clipped by 6 bases and J by 1 base; unmatched bases: 10. Germline CDR1 reads MNHEY; CDR2 reads SVGAGI. CDR3 size: 16 residues. The CDR3 nucleotides are TGTGCCAGCAGAAAGGGATTAGCGGGGACCCAAGAGACCCAGTACTTC. Protein product: CASRKGLAGTQETQYF.

This chain uses TRBV12-3 or TRBV12-4 with TRBJ2-5, with 10 nucleotides matching TRBD1. The CDR3 contains 16 residues. With V trimmed by 4 bases and J by 2 bases, 7 bases remained unmatched. CDR3 nucleotides: TGTGCCAGCAGTTGGGCCGGGACAGGGGCGCAAGAGACCCAGTACTTC. Residues: CASSWAGTGAQETQYF.

This chain connects TRBV7-2 to TRBJ1-1, with a tentative D call TRBD1 (6 bases). Germline V gene lookup returns CDR1 SGHTA and CDR2 FQGNSA. The CDR3 runs 13 residues. V gave up 5 bases and J gave up 4 bases, with 11 bases separating them. The CDR3 spells CASSVQGSTEAFF. The CDR3 nucleotides read TGTGCCAGCAGCGTACAGGGTTCCACTGAAGCTTTCTTT.

This clonotype was counted between two and nine times. This chain uses TRBV5-1 with TRBJ2-7; D gene uncertain. V lost 0 bases and J 3 bases, leaving 13 bases between the germline ends. The V gene's germline CDR1 is SGHRS and CDR2 YFSETQ. The CDR3 sequence is 15 residues long. The CDR3 spells CASSLGLPASYEQYF. The DNA for the CDR3 is TGCGCCAGCAGCTTGGGCCTCCCAGCCAGCTACGAGCAGTACTTC.

The chain recombines TRBV7-9 with TRBJ2-1; the D gene could be TRBD1 or TRBD2 (6 bases each). This CDR3 is 12 amino acids long. CDR1 is SEHNR and CDR2 is FQNEAQ in the germline V gene (reference sequence). V was trimmed by 5 bases and J by 15 bases, leaving 17 bases between them. CDR3 region: CASSIPRGPMFF. In DNA, the CDR3 is TGTGCCAGCAGCATCCCCCGGGGGCCAATGTTCTTC.

The chain uses TRBV9 and TRBJ2-6, with TRBD2 as a possible D gene (5 bases). V shed 0 bases and J shed 0 bases, with 10 bases lying between them. CDR1 and CDR2 from the germline V gene are SGDLS and YYNGEE. This CDR3 region has 17 residues. The CDR3 region is CASSVDRRGSGANVLTF. CDR3 sequence (DNA): TGTGCCAGCAGCGTAGATCGTCGGGGCTCTGGGGCCAACGTCCTGACTTTC.

The chain employs TRBV29-1 and TRBJ2-7, with D possibly being TRBD1 (6 bases). Germline assignment: CDR1 SQVTM and CDR2 ANQGSEA. V lost 3 bases to trimming and J lost 3 bases, with 24 bases between them. This CDR3 spans 17 amino acids. CDR3 in DNA: TGCAGCGTTGAGATCCGCTCATTCAGGGGCTTTGGCTACGAGCAGTACTTC. This codes for CSVEIRSFRGFGYEQYF.

The chain carries TRBV20-1 and TRBJ2-3; 7 bases line up with TRBD2. Germline V gene sequence: CDR1 DFQATT, CDR2 SNEGSKA (reference sequence). There are 13 residues in the CDR3. Trimming cost V 3 bases and J 4 bases; bases outside gene matches: 4. CDR3 sequence reads: CSARRLASDTQYF. CDR3 nucleotides: TGCAGTGCTAGGAGACTAGCCTCAGATACGCAGTATTTT.

About this clonotype: A read error may account for a junction end that differs from germline. This rearrangement joins TRBV12-3 or TRBV12-4 to TRBJ2-3; weak D call: TRBD1 (6 bases). CDR3 length equals 14 residues. CDR3 region: CASSARGSTDMQYF. DNA of the CDR3: TGTGCCAGCAGTGCCAGGGGTAGCACAGATATGCAGTATTTT.

The chain recombines TRBV5-6 with TRBJ2-7; 7 nucleotides align to TRBD1. The trim removed 0 bases at V and 5 bases at J, leaving 8 bases unmatched. Looked up from germline, CDR1 is SGHDT and CDR2 is YYEEEE. The CDR3 extends over 15 amino acids. CDR3 nucleotides: TGTGCCAGCAGCTTGGAGAACAGGGGAGCCCACGAGCAGTACTTC. Translated: CASSLENRGAHEQYF. Using reference TRBV5-6 and TRBJ2-7 for the parts outside the CDR3, the full variable domain is DAGVTQSPTHLIKTRGQQVTLRCSPKSGHDTVSWYQQALGQGPQFIFQYYEEEERQRGNFPDRFSGHQFPNYSSELNVNALLLGDSALYLCASSLENRGAHEQYFGPGTRLTVT.

The V and J genes are TRBV20-1 and TRBJ1-1; the D gene is possibly TRBD1 (5 bases). V shed 1 base and J shed 6 bases, with 6 bases lying between them. The length of the CDR3 is 11 residues. Germline V gene lookup returns CDR1 DFQATT and CDR2 SNEGSKA (reference sequence). The CDR3 reads CSARAGPEAFF. The CDR3, as DNA: TGCAGTGCTAGAGCAGGGCCTGAAGCTTTCTTT.

The chain is built from TRBV4-3 and TRBJ2-1; D is unresolved. The V and J ends lost 0 bases and 8 bases respectively, with 14 bases between them. This CDR3 has 15 residues. Per germline, CDR1 LGHNA and CDR2 YSLEER. The CDR3 DNA reads TGCGCCAGCAGCCAAGACCTAAGCGATGGAGATGAGCAGTTCTTC. Its protein product is CASSQDLSDGDEQFF.

CDR3: CASSPTPTASTDTQYF. For the CDR3, the DNA is TGTGCCAGCAGCCCGACACCGACAGCTAGCACAGATACGCAGTATTTT. The V gene is TRBV7-3, the J gene TRBJ2-3; perhaps TRBD1 as D (5 bases). The V gene's germline CDR1 is SGHTA and CDR2 FQGTGA. There are 16 residues in the CDR3. The ends were cut back, 5 bases at V and 0 bases at J, with 15 bases in the middle.

This chain joins TRBV6-2 or TRBV6-3 and TRBJ2-7; TRBD2 matches 7 bases. Trimming took 2 bases from V and 4 from J; bases not matched to a gene: 2. From germline, CDR1 is MNHEY and CDR2 SVGEGT. This CDR3 has 13 residues. The CDR3 region has the DNA TGTGCCAGCAGTTACGGGACTAAATACGAGCAGTACTTC. Its protein product is CASSYGTKYEQYF.

The chain couples TRBV28 to TRBJ2-3, with 8 bases lining up with TRBD2. The junction had 7 bases not matched to a gene; V was cut back by 2 bases and J by 3 bases. The CDR3 has 16 residues. Germline CDR1 MDHEN, CDR2 SYDVKM. CDR3 bases: TGTGCCAGCAGTTTAAATCCCGGGGGGGTAACAGATACGCAGTATTTT. It encodes CASSLNPGGVTDTQYF.

The J gene is TRBJ2-1, the V gene TRBV12-3 or TRBV12-4; 10 bases match TRBD2. J was trimmed by 5 bases and V by 3 bases; bases with no gene match: 10. The CDR3 totals 17 residues. CDR3 loop: CASSLYSGGKPHNEQFF. The CDR3 bases are TGTGCCAGCAGTTTGTATAGCGGGGGGAAACCACACAATGAGCAGTTCTTC.

This chain uses TRBV20-1 with TRBJ2-3; 12 nucleotides match TRBD2. Unmatched junction bases numbered 8, after V lost 5 bases and J lost 5 bases. Germline CDR1 DFQATT, CDR2 SNEGSKA (reference sequence). The CDR3 is 15 residues long. The CDR3 loop reads CSAGGLAGSVDTQYF. In nucleotides, the CDR3 is TGCAGTGCTGGGGGACTAGCGGGTTCGGTAGATACGCAGTATTTT.

The chain has TRBV20-1 and TRBJ2-5; D is perhaps TRBD2 (6 bases). Germline CDR1 is DFQATT and CDR2 is SNEGSKA (reference sequence). The ends were cut back, 6 bases at V and 5 bases at J, with 22 bases in the middle. This CDR3 has 15 amino acids. The CDR3 nucleotides read TGCAGTGCCCCAATGGCCAGGGCGGGGACGGAGACCCAGTACTTC. Amino acids: CSAPMARAGTETQYF.

The V and J genes are TRBV7-2 and TRBJ2-3, with TRBD2 matching over 8 bases. Per germline, CDR1 SGHTA and CDR2 FQGNSA. The length of the CDR3 is 17 residues. The V and J ends lost 1 base and 2 bases, in that order; junction bases with no gene match: 8. The CDR3 here is CASSLVQRGRYTDTQYF. CDR3 DNA: TGTGCCAGCAGCTTAGTCCAGCGGGGGCGTTACACAGATACGCAGTATTTT. The full variable domain, its missing parts supplied by reference TRBV7-2 and TRBJ2-3, is GAGVSQSPSNKVTEKGKDVELRCDPISGHTALYWYRQSLGQGLEFLIYFQGNSAPDKSGLPSDRFSAERTGGSVSTLTIQRTQQEDSAVYLCASSLVQRGRYTDTQYFGPGTRLTVL.